The clone carrying this T cell receptor (beta chain) has only a few counts. This sample was taken from a study of blood T cells in healthy people across ages. A J-beta primer mix and a sample-barcoded 5' primer were used in a second PCR of roughly 6 to 12 cycles. TCRdb re-called the 5' RACE reads through MiXCR, storing one row per CDR3 protein. The sample has 800,000 to 950,000 distinct CDR3 sequences, 40% to 60% seen once. The receptor comes from a man aged 25 to 40 in good health. Sequencing input: blood.

CDR3 sequence (DNA): TGTGCCAGCAGTTACTCTGAAGGACAGAGCTCCTACAATGAGCAGTTCTTC. Translating it yields CASSYSEGQSSYNEQFF. V gene TRBV6-5 combines with J gene TRBJ2-1; D is possibly TRBD1 (6 bases). The V gene lost 0 bases and the J gene lost 0 bases, with 12 bases spanning the gap. CDR1 is MNHEY, CDR2 SVGAGI, per germline. This CDR3 is built from 17 residues.